This TCR beta chain was captured by sequencing in a study of blood T cell repertoires in COVID-19. Study details: T cells, B-cell-depleted T cells, or PBMCs provided the cDNA or gDNA that served as material.

As originally analysed: It was from reference gene primer amplification that nucleated cell counts were estimated. TCRdb's copy holds only in-frame clones and misses some; the assay was immunoSEQ multiplex PCR. V, J and clone size reflect that table, while D and trimming were determined from the DNA. The sample shows 40,000 to 50,000 clones, approximately 86% of them seen only once. V shed 6 bases and J 6 bases; nucleotides not matched to a gene: 4. CDR1 is SEHNR and CDR2 is FQNEAQ in the germline V gene (reference sequence). There are 13 residues in the CDR3. The rearrangement joins TRBV7-9 to TRBJ1-5, with TRBD1 matching over 8 bases. This clonotype originated in a man aged 35-49 years with active COVID-19. Material: peripheral blood. As DNA, the CDR3 is TGTGCCAGCAGTCAGGGGGCAGCTCAGCCCCAGCATTTT. As protein: CASSQGAAQPQHF.